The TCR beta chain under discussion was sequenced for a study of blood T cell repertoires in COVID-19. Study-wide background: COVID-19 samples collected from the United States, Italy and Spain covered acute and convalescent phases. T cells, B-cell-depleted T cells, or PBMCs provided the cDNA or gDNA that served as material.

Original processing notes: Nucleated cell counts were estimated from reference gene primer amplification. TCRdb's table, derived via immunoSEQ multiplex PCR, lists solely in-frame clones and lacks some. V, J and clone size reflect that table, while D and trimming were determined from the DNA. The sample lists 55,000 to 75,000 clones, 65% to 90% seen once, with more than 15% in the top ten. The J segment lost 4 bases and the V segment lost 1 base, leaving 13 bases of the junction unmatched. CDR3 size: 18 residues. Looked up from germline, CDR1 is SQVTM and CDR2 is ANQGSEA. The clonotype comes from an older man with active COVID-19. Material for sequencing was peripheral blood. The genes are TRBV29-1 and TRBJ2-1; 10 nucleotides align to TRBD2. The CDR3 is CSVEGGSGGLVDYNEQFF. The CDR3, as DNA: TGCAGCGTTGAAGGGGGTAGCGGGGGGCTAGTTGATTACAATGAGCAGTTCTTC.